Given below is one T cell receptor (beta chain) in context. What this receptor recognizes is not known. The cohort was made up of under 800 healthy bone marrow donors. At the time of sampling, every cohort member was nominally healthy, though immune exposures that went unrecorded were likely present. The donor tested CMV seronegative, placing the donor among the roughly 400 seronegative members of the cohort. Every donor gave a peripheral blood sample, and the peripheral blood mononuclear cells from that sample were used for TCR beta sequencing. Genomic DNA extraction from the blood cell samples was performed with the Qiagen DNeasy Blood Extraction Kit. This specimen comes from a study of cytomegalovirus exposure and HLA in healthy donors (dated by TCRdb to 2017 to 2019). Turning to the overall study: According to an earlier analysis of around 600 of the donors, about 170 million T cells yielded roughly 100 million unique TCR beta sequences and approximately 300 Gb of sequence data. The study aimed to test whether cataloging public T cell receptors could reveal signatures of past pathogen exposure. To predict cytomegalovirus infection status, the study brought together high-throughput TCR immunosequencing, statistical association of individual TCRs with disease status, and machine learning. Both class I and class II loci were covered by HLA typing, at four-digit resolution. Genome-wide SNP genotypes for about three fifths of the roughly 700 donors were used in a later genetic analysis, which treated that subset as a discovery cohort. The T cell repertoires of 666 subjects were profiled by immunosequencing and related to cytomegalovirus serostatus. An earlier analysis of roughly 600 of the donors used high-throughput TCR beta sequencing to judge whether each TCR beta V gene segment behaved as functional or pseudogenic. Typing coverage varied by locus: roughly 620-640 donors for A, B, C, DRB1 and DQB1; 522 for DQA1; more than 600 for DPA1; roughly 470 for DPB1. About 310 gigabases of sequencing data and around 87 million unique TCR sequences were included in an early release covering roughly 600 HLA-typed donors. Rather than drawing on any new phenotypic data, the later analysis identified candidate immune exposures from TCR beta sequences and the way those sequences occurred across donors. Along with the roughly 710-subject first cohort, a separate validation cohort of roughly 110 different subjects was used. All discovery cohort repertoires had been generated using a single sequencing platform. A later analysis re-examined previously published TCR beta repertoires from around 670 donors and added high-resolution HLA genotyping to investigate patterns of TCR occurrence. Among the roughly 400 genotyped donors, roughly 80% belonged to the genetic ancestry cluster associated with self-reported Caucasian donors. Donor age, sex, ethnicity and CMV serostatus were compiled alongside the repertoire data. About five DR-DQ haplotypes were treated as single units for association and clustering because of strong linkage in the cohort. Among about 360 genotyped donors of the cohort, an average of approximately 240,000 unique TCR beta nucleotide sequences were sequenced per donor, about a sixth of them non-productive. Beyond this particular receptor, the publication reports: A later genetic analysis associated a missense DCLRE1C variant with V-gene and J-gene trimming of TCR beta chains, and an independent cohort replicated the association. It was suggested by the authors that the approach could potentially be generalized to other disease states and immunological phenotypes. In a later analysis, HLA-associated TCR beta chains were found to be more clonally expanded and to have lower generation probabilities than equally common non-associated chains. In this cohort, only TCR beta chains were sequenced, and detectable features were limited by the absence of alpha or paired-chain data. The study listed 164 TCR beta chains as associated with cytomegalovirus. Several of the top co-occurrence clusters appeared to be linked to parvovirus B19, influenza, CMV and Epstein-Barr virus, according to a later analysis. Correlated functional status among segregating V segments might reflect linkage disequilibrium, but an unknown experimental factor could not be ruled out. Broadly in line with IMGT annotations, most TCR beta V segments showed up in productive rearrangements about 90% or about 30% of the time in an earlier analysis of several hundred of the donors. The presence/absence analyses assumed that sequencing depth was roughly uniform across donors, and that assumption may not be true. Because some donors lacked HLA typing at each locus, the association tests relied only on the typed subset. Across donors, most TCR sequences were observed very rarely, whereas some public TCRs were present in many individuals. Immune exposure information for the cohort was limited to CMV serostatus. In a later analysis, TCR association rates were found to vary across HLA loci, with the most associated TCRs seen for DRB1 alleles and the fewest for HLA-C alleles. In vitro tests confirmed that a few of the cytomegalovirus-associated TCR beta chains recognize cytomegalovirus antigens. Cytomegalovirus status was reported to be diagnosed by the classifier with high specificity and sensitivity in both the original and validation cohorts. A further reported finding was that TCR beta sequences accurately predicted the HLA-A and HLA-B alleles for most subjects in the first cohort. A cluster of highly shared sequence variants was judged likely to represent a technical artifact of the sequencing pipeline. A later analysis found that most CMV-associated TCR beta chains appeared HLA-restricted, with HLA associations seemingly driven largely by CMV exposure. Assigning TCR associations to individual alleles was difficult when HLA alleles, especially DR and DQ, strongly co-occurred. Because counts were too low, some 17 rarely observed V segments, including chromosome 9 orphons, were left out of the earlier analysis of 587 of the donors. Because the 87-base-pair reads could not distinguish some IMGT-functional V segments, including TRBV6-2 and TRBV6-3, those segments were excluded. According to a later genetic analysis, donors in an Asian-associated ancestry cluster had fewer N-insertions in productive TCRs than the roughly 660-donor mean. Specific HLA alleles were associated with 15,000 to 20,000 TCR beta sequences at a false discovery rate of 0.05 in a later analysis.

V is shortened by 0 bases, J by 0 bases, and the region joining them spans 27 bases. CDR1 and CDR2 were assigned from the germline V gene as LGHNA and YNFKEQ. Including the terminal cysteine and phenylalanine, the CDR3 comprises 23 residues. Only CDR3 DNA is held: 69 bases, read in frame from base 1. Libraries were prepared through the immunoSEQ multiplex PCR assay. For the multiplex PCR, a mixture combining 60 forward primers for TCR Vbeta segments and 13 reverse primers for TCR Jbeta segments was used. The CDR3 region of rearranged TCR beta genes was amplified from genomic DNA with a multiplex PCR assay. Amplified TCR beta libraries were sequenced as 87-base-pair reads on the Illumina HiSeq System. From the authors' description of their analysis: A later analysis counted about 80 million unique TCR beta chains across the 500 to 850 repertoires, and around 9.9 million of these chains were shared by at least two donors. A nearest-neighbor algorithm error-corrected the raw reads and collapsed the reads into unique sequences, merging closely related sequences to remove PCR and sequencing errors. To assign V, D and J gene segments, CDR3 sequences were aligned to IMGT reference sequences. For a sequence to be retained, a match of at least six nucleotides was required to both a V gene segment and a J gene segment. Rearrangements were called productive when the CDR3 lacked stop codons and stayed in frame with V and J; all others were non-productive. Following IMGT convention, CDR3 was defined as the stretch from the second conserved V-encoded cysteine to the conserved J-encoded phenylalanine. In an earlier analysis of 550 to 650 of the donors, sequences lacking an unambiguous match to a single V gene segment were excluded. In an earlier analysis of about 590 of the donors, a V segment was called functional when productive rearrangements were above 56.7%, and segregating when the standard deviation between donors exceeded 5%. A statistical classification framework was built for diagnosing cytomegalovirus status from the catalog of TCR beta chain sequences. A later analysis assigned V and J genes by comparing TCR nucleotide sequences with IMGT/GENE-DB human TR gene sequences. In a later analysis, CDR3 sequences and most-parsimonious VDJ recombination scenarios were assigned using the TCRdist pipeline. In a later analysis, every TCR beta chain was defined by the combination of its CDR3 amino acid sequence and its V-gene family, and reads without a unique V-gene family were dropped. As a way to deal with suspected cross-contamination and a sequencing artifact, a later analysis dropped 592 nucleotide sequences that were highly shared and had low generation probability. In a later analysis, a clonal expansion index was calculated for each public chain from normalized within-repertoire ranks of inferred template counts. A later analysis computed generation probabilities with a VDJ recombination model fitted to out-of-frame rearrangements, and checked the results against IGoR. In a later analysis, TCR-TCR, TCR-HLA and TCR-CMV co-occurrence was scored with hypergeometric tests, and a repertoire-size bias correction was applied to TCR pairs. To estimate false discovery rates, a later analysis permuted the HLA or CMV assignments 20 times. In a later analysis, co-occurring TCRs were grouped using DBSCAN, and TCRdist sequence similarity was added for clustering within HLA-allele-positive subsets. For co-occurrence clustering, repertoires with fewer than 30,000 or more than 120,000 public chains were excluded, along with roughly 5 repertoires with anomalous nucleotide sharing. TCRdb retrieved this table from immuneACCESS and kept in-frame rearrangements only. Not all clones are present; in checked studies, unresolved V genes account for under half, and no reason is known for the remainder. D and trimming were read from the DNA, whereas the V and J calls and clone size are those reported in that table. The sample table on file contains some 50,000 clones. The top ten hold under 1.3% of the sample.

Sequencing was performed on PBMCs. This chain joins TRBV4-2 to TRBJ2-6, with TRBD2 tentatively as D gene (6 bases match). The clonotype was recovered from a woman between 40 and 55 years old in good health and CMV-seronegative. The CDR3 here reads CASSQESGVMFQISCSGANVLTF. The nucleotide sequence is given as TGTGCCAGCAGCCAAGAGTCGGGGGTGATGTTCCAAATATCCTGCTCTGGGGCCAACGTCCTGACTTTC.